This T cell receptor beta chain derives from a study of cytomegalovirus exposure and HLA in healthy donors. Overall study findings and caveats: Investigators reported over 150 TCR beta chains as tied to cytomegalovirus.

These donors were members of the roughly 120-subject validation cohort, a group separate from the approximately 670-subject first cohort. With regard to this clone: The antigen is unknown.

This CDR3 contains 14 residues. CDR1 and CDR2 (germline): MNHEY, SVGAGI. Trimming removed 8 bases at V and 4 bases at J, with 17 bases between. Only in-frame clones appear in the TCRdb table, and some are missing; sequencing was by immunoSEQ multiplex PCR. This table holds 110,000 to 150,000 clones, more than 85% found once. Sample: PBMCs. This sequence joins TRBV6-5 and TRBJ1-1; D may be TRBD1 (6 bases). The sequence came from a man aged 18 to 29 in good health and CMV-seronegative. The CDR3 protein is CASDPVGRGTEAFF. DNA of the CDR3: TGTGCCAGCGACCCCGTCGGCAGGGGCACTGAAGCTTTCTTT.